This record covers a single T cell receptor beta chain. The antigen this receptor binds is unknown. Base qualities are missing; no much larger clone stands one base away. This entry comes from a study of blood T cell repertoires in COVID-19 (dated by TCRdb to the early 2020s). For the wider study: The collaborator samples originated in the United States, Italy and Spain and spanned the acute and convalescent phases of COVID-19. The prospective study material was composed of cDNA or gDNA derived from T cells, B-cell-depleted T cells, or PBMCs. Deeply sampled blood TCRbeta repertoires from subjects exposed to, actively infected with, or recovered from COVID-19 were included in the dataset. The repertoires were made available in a free public database intended to serve as a resource for research on the immune response to SARS-CoV-2. Samples were obtained from the ongoing ImmuneRACE study (first 160 participants) and from approximately 1,200 subjects provided by 6 global collaborators. A de-identified subject ID, COVID-19 status, age in years and sex were almost always included in the sample metadata. Where available, HLA class I and class II types were taken from metadata supplied by the sample provider and were not determined by assay-based typing.

What the authors observed across the whole study: The amount of clinical and demographic metadata varied by source and participant and was provided uncurated.

The immunoSEQ Assay, a bias-controlled multiplex PCR, was used to amplify TCRbeta CDR3 regions from genomic DNA. In the original analysis: Nucleated cell counts per sample were estimated from amplification of reference gene primers within the assay. Sequence reads were collapsed and filtered to measure the absolute abundance of every unique TCRbeta CDR3 rearrangement. For each sample, productive Simpson clonality was calculated as the square root of Simpson's diversity index over productive rearrangements. The immuneACCESS repertoire file appears here via TCRdb, limited to in-frame rearrangements. These files lack a portion of the clones; in checked studies, under half of the deficit traces to unresolved V genes, and the cause of the others is not known. That table gives V, J and clone size, and the DNA gave D and trimming. Here the sample has 60,000 to 65,000 clones; roughly three quarters occur a single time. Around half of the sample belongs to the ten largest clones.

The CDR3 sequence holds 15 residues, the cysteine and phenylalanine included. CDR3 DNA only is kept here, 45 bases in frame from base 1. As encoded in the germline V gene, CDR1 is KGHSH while CDR2 is LQKENI. Ends trimmed: V by 1 base, J by 7 bases; bases unmatched to a gene: 3. Each collaborating institution followed its own protocols to collect whole blood in K2EDTA tubes. Collaborator samples were shipped for TCRbeta analysis as frozen whole blood, isolated PBMCs, or DNA extracted from either sample type. The origin of this receptor is a woman older than 75 with acute or convalescent COVID-19. The sequenced sample was peripheral blood. The chain employs TRBV18 and TRBJ1-4; 10 nucleotides in the junction match TRBD1. Here the CDR3 is given as CASSPRTGGSEKLFF. DNA sequence: TGTGCCAGCTCACCACGGACAGGGGGTAGTGAAAAACTGTTTTTT.